This T cell receptor (beta chain) stems from a study of response to subunit inactivated influenza vaccine. This clonotype was seen only a few times. Its specificity is not known. Findings and caveats of the study: Authors suggested few new T cells are recruited by each seasonal influenza vaccination.

The V gene's germline CDR1 is LGHDT and CDR2 YNNKEL (reference sequence). V lost 4 bases and J lost 6, with 12 bases in between. The CDR3 extends over 13 amino acids. TCRdb redid the calling of the RT-PCR reads with MiXCR, one entry per CDR3 protein. The top ten clones hold 13% of a sample with over 450,000 distinct CDR3 sequences, 13% of them seen once. The chain employs TRBV3-1 and TRBJ1-1, with D tentatively TRBD1 (6 bases). The TCR comes from a man in his forties or fifties who received an inactivated influenza vaccine. This material consisted of PBMCs from blood, taken about 40 days after vaccination. CDR3 residues: CASSLTNRAEAFF. The DNA for the CDR3 is TGTGCCAGCAGCCTAACGAACAGGGCTGAAGCTTTCTTT.